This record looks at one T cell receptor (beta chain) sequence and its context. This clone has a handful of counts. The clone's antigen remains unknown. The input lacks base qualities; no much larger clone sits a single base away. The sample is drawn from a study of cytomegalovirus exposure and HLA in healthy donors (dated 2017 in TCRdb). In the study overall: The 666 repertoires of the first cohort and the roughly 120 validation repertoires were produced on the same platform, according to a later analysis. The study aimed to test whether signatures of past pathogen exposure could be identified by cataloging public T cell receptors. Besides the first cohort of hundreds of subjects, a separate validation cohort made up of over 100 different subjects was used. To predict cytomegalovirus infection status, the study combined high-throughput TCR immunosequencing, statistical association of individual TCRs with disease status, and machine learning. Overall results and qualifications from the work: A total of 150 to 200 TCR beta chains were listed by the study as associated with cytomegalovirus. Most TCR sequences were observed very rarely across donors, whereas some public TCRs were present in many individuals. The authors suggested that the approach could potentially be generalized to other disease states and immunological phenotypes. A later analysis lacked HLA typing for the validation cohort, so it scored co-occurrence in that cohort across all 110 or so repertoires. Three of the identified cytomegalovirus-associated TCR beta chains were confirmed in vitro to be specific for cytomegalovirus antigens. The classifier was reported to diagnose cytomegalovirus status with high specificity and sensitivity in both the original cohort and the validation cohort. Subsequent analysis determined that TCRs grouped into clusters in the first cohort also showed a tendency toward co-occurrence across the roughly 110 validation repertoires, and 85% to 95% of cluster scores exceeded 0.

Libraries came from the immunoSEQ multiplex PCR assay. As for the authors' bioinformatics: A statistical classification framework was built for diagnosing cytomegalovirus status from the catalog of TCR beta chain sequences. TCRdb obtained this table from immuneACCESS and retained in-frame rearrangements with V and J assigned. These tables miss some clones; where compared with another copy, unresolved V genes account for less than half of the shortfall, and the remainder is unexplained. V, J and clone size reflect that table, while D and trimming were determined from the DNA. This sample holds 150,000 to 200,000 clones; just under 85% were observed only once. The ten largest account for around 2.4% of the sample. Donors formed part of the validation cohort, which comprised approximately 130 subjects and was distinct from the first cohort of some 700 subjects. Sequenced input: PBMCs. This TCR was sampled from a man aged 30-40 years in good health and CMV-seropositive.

The CDR3 reads CATSIAGTEAFF. The sequenced DNA: TGTGCCACCAGCATAGCCGGGACTGAAGCTTTCTTT. The V and J genes are TRBV15 and TRBJ1-1; there is no confident call for the D gene. The junction shows trimming of 4 bases on V and 5 bases on J, plus 8 bases between the germline ends. CDR1 and CDR2 were assigned from the germline V gene (reference sequence) as LNHNV and YYDKDF. The CDR3 covers 12 residues, taking in both the cysteine and the phenylalanine. Only CDR3 DNA remains: 36 bases, in frame from the first base.